The present T cell receptor beta chain was sequenced within a study of immune evolution from preneoplasia to lung adenocarcinoma. Clones were sequenced by immunoSEQ multiplex PCR, and TCRdb holds only the in-frame ones, with some missing. The sample records around 6,600 clones, 75% to 90% being singletons. Germline CDR1 SGDLS, CDR2 YYNGEE. The CDR3 spans 16 residues. The germline V and J ends were trimmed by 0 bases and 3 bases, with 14 bases remaining between them. Sequencing used FFPE invasive lung adenocarcinoma tissue. The chain employs TRBV9 and TRBJ2-3; D perhaps matches TRBD1 (7 bases). The receptor comes from a person aged 50-70 years with lung adenocarcinoma. CDR3: CASSVAGGGNTDTQYF. As DNA, the CDR3 is TGTGCCAGCAGCGTAGCAGGAGGGGGCAATACAGATACGCAGTATTTT.